This T cell receptor (beta chain) comes out of a study of neurological immune-mediated disorders. TCRdb reprocessed the 5' RACE reads via MiXCR and lists one record per CDR3 protein. The sample holds tens of thousands of distinct CDR3 sequences, 3.5% to 5.5% seen once. The CDR3 has 12 residues. V was clipped by 1 base and J by 6 bases, with 10 bases between them. Germline V gives CDR1 DFQATT, CDR2 SNEGSKA (reference sequence). The V call is TRBV20-1, the J call TRBJ2-7; D is uncertain. The receptor was isolated from a woman aged 60-75 years with multiple sclerosis. Material for sequencing was PBMCs. The CDR3 nucleotides are TGCAGTGCTAGAGTTGGGGAAGGCGAGCAGTACTTC. Protein sequence: CSARVGEGEQYF.